These 8 T cell receptor beta chains originate from one sample sequenced in a study of cytomegalovirus exposure and HLA in healthy donors. The PCR was carried out with 60 Vbeta primers and 13 Jbeta primers. The method was immunoSEQ multiplex PCR; TCRdb's version includes in-frame clones alone and lacks a portion of them. Of about 150,000 clones listed, 81% are singletons. Sequenced sample: PBMCs. The receptors were gathered from a man aged 45 to 65 in good health and CMV-seropositive.

The CDR3 region is CASSGTEQETQYF. In DNA form, the CDR3 reads TGTGCCAGCTCAGGGACAGAGCAAGAGACCCAGTACTTC. This chain joins TRBV28 and TRBJ2-5; TRBD1 matches 7 bases. Trimming at V came to 8 bases and at J to 2 bases, leaving 5 bases not matched to a gene. The CDR3 is 13 amino acids. Germline CDR1 and CDR2: MDHEN and SYDVKM.

J is TRBJ1-5 and V is TRBV28, with D hard to call. V lost 4 bases, J lost 2 bases, and 18 bases lay in between. The CDR3 has 17 residues. The germline CDR1 and CDR2 sequences are MDHEN and SYDVKM. CDR3 loop: CASSSVTFLGGNQPQHF. The CDR3, as DNA: TGTGCCAGCAGTTCCGTTACATTCCTGGGCGGCAATCAGCCCCAGCATTTT.

The gene calls are TRBV2 and TRBJ1-1; TRBD1 is a possible D gene (6 bases). Between the trimmed V and J ends, which lost 4 bases and 1 base, there was a span of 13 bases. The CDR3 extends over 15 amino acids. Germline CDR1 reads SNHLY; CDR2 reads FYNNEI. CDR3 region: CASSGPAGANTEAFF. The CDR3 nucleotides read TGTGCCAGCAGTGGCCCTGCAGGGGCGAACACTGAAGCTTTCTTT.

The genes are TRBV7-9 and TRBJ1-4, with D possibly being TRBD1 (5 bases). The CDR3 sequence is 15 residues long. The germline V and J ends were trimmed by 1 base and 4 bases, with 10 bases remaining between them. Germline V gene lookup returns CDR1 SEHNR and CDR2 FQNEAQ (reference sequence). The CDR3 nucleotides are TGTGCCAGCAGCTTAGAGGCAGGGTTTAATGAAAAACTGTTTTTT. It is translated as CASSLEAGFNEKLFF.

The gene calls are TRBV21-1 and TRBJ2-7; no DNA check was done on the table's D call, TRBD1. TRBV21-1 counts as a pseudogene. CDR3 size: 13 residues. The CDR3 region is CASNPDRGYEQYF. DNA for the CDR3: TGTGCCAGCAACCCCGACAGGGGCTACGAGCAGTACTTC.

In its sample, this clone was seen a few times. CDR3 in amino acids: CASSLDRDYGYTF. In nucleotides, the CDR3 is TGTGCCAGCAGTTTGGACAGGGACTATGGCTACACCTTC. This chain links TRBV6-5 with TRBJ1-2; TRBD1 agrees at 8 bases. CDR1 is MNHEY and CDR2 is SVGAGI in the germline V gene. Trimming removed 4 bases from V and 3 bases from J; junction bases left unmatched: 1. The CDR3 runs 13 residues.

V is TRBV18 and J is TRBJ1-1, with TRBD1 identical over 9 bases. This CDR3 spans 15 amino acids. The V gene end was trimmed by 3 bases and the J gene end by 4 bases; junction bases not matched to a gene: 6. The germline V gene has CDR1 KGHSH and CDR2 LQKENI. CDR3 amino acids: CASSPRQGETTEAFF. The CDR3 DNA sequence: TGTGCCAGCTCACCCAGACAGGGGGAGACCACTGAAGCTTTCTTT.

J is TRBJ2-5 and V is TRBV2, with 12 bases lining up with TRBD1. The CDR3 spans 20 residues. Germline V gene lookup returns CDR1 SNHLY and CDR2 FYNNEI. V lost 4 bases, J lost 2 bases, and 17 bases stayed unmatched. The CDR3 region has the DNA TGTGCCAGCAGTGGGATCAAGGTGGGGACAGGGGGCCCCCTACAAGAGACCCAGTACTTC. As protein: CASSGIKVGTGGPLQETQYF.